Each of the 21 T cell receptor beta chains below was sequenced from the same sample in a study of shared clonotypes between healthy human individuals. Sequenced by immunoSEQ multiplex PCR; TCRdb stores in-frame clones only, minus some. In the table there are around 200,000 clones, about 66% of which are singletons. The material sequenced was memory CD4+ T cells sorted from blood. Sample subset: CD45RA-negative fraction. These receptors originate from a man under 40 in good health.

This chain joins TRBV9 and TRBJ2-5, with 7 bases lining up with TRBD1. The CDR3 sequence is 14 residues long. Trimming cost V 2 bases and J 2 bases; bases outside gene matches: 3. Germline CDR1 SGDLS, CDR2 YYNGEE. The CDR3 DNA is TGTGCCAGCAGCGTTGGGACAGTTCAAGAGACCCAGTACTTC. Translating it yields CASSVGTVQETQYF.

V and J are TRBV11-2 and TRBJ2-5; 10 nucleotides align to TRBD2. From germline, CDR1 is SGHAT and CDR2 FQNNGV. The ends lost 5 bases at V and 6 bases at J; junction bases unmatched: 9. This CDR3 is built from 15 residues. CDR3 region: CASSNGAGGPKTQYF. Written as DNA, the CDR3 is TGTGCCAGCAGCAACGGAGCGGGAGGGCCGAAGACCCAGTACTTC.

V gene TRBV28 combines with J gene TRBJ2-7; tentatively, D is TRBD1 (5 bases). The ends were cut back, 5 bases at V and 7 bases at J, with 27 bases in the middle. CDR3 length equals 17 residues. CDR1 and CDR2 (germline): MDHEN, SYDVKM. DNA for the CDR3: TGTGCCAGCAGTCCCCCGTTCTTTGCAAGGGGAAGGGTTGAGCAGTACTTC. Protein sequence: CASSPPFFARGRVEQYF.

This clone has at least ten counts. The V call is TRBV18, the J call TRBJ2-5; D gene uncertain. Germline V CDR1 and CDR2: KGHSH, LQKENI. The CDR3 covers 14 residues. V was clipped by 3 bases and J by 1 base, with 9 bases between them. This chain's CDR3 is CASSPTSTQETQYF. CDR3 nucleotides: TGTGCCAGCTCACCTACCTCGACCCAAGAGACCCAGTACTTC.

This clone turned up a few times. The gene calls are TRBV7-9 and TRBJ2-1; D gene unclear. The CDR3 covers 17 residues. Germline CDR1 and CDR2: SEHNR and FQNEAQ (reference sequence). Trimming removed 0 bases at V and 1 base at J, with 13 bases between. CDR3 amino acids: CASSLAGPATSYNEQFF. CDR3 DNA: TGTGCCAGCAGCTTAGCGGGTCCGGCGACTTCCTACAATGAGCAGTTCTTC.

The V call is TRBV2, the J call TRBJ2-7; the D gene is possibly TRBD1 (5 bases). This CDR3 has 15 residues. Deletions cut 4 bases from V and 2 bases from J, with 15 bases between. The V gene's germline CDR1 is SNHLY and CDR2 FYNNEI. The CDR3 sequence is CASSGGLGDAYEQYF. Here the CDR3 DNA reads TGTGCCAGCAGTGGGGGCCTTGGTGATGCCTACGAGCAGTACTTC.

This clone turned up a few times. The rearrangement links TRBV7-2 to TRBJ2-2, with D possibly being TRBD2 (6 bases). Germline assignment: CDR1 SGHTA and CDR2 FQGNSA. Trimming pared 6 bases from V and 2 bases from J, leaving 13 bases between. CDR3 length: 15 residues. DNA for the CDR3: TGTGCCAGCAGGGCTTTCGGGGGTAACACCGGGGAGCTGTTTTTT. This translates into CASRAFGGNTGELFF.

The chain joins TRBV11-2 to TRBJ2-1, with D tentatively TRBD2 (5 bases). Trimming took off 3 bases at V and 6 bases at J, with 9 bases between the two ends. CDR1 is SGHAT and CDR2 is FQNNGV in the germline V gene. CDR3 size: 13 residues. In DNA, the CDR3 is TGTGCCAGCAGCTTGAGCGGTTCCAATGAGCAGTTCTTC. Protein product: CASSLSGSNEQFF.

This clone has more than one count but fewer than ten. The chain links TRBV6-5 to TRBJ2-3; D gene ambiguous. CDR1 and CDR2 (germline): MNHEY, SVGAGI. With 4 bases removed from V and 5 bases from J, the gap between germline ends came to 4 bases. The CDR3 extends over 11 amino acids. The CDR3, as DNA: TGTGCCAGCAGTTTACTAGATACGCAGTATTTT. Protein sequence: CASSLLDTQYF.

The sample holds a few counts of this clone. This chain joins TRBV18 and TRBJ2-5; 7 bases are shared with TRBD1. Trimming at V came to 3 bases and at J to 2 bases, leaving 6 bases not matched to a gene. Germline V gene sequence: CDR1 KGHSH, CDR2 LQKENI. The CDR3 has 15 amino acids. This CDR3 is CASSPVMTGQETQYF. For the CDR3, the DNA is TGTGCCAGCTCACCGGTGATGACAGGGCAAGAGACCCAGTACTTC.

The rearrangement uses TRBV28 and TRBJ1-3; D perhaps matches TRBD1 (5 bases). Looked up from germline, CDR1 is MDHEN and CDR2 is SYDVKM. The CDR3 has 15 amino acids. V lost 6 bases to trimming and J lost 4 bases, with 16 bases between them. CDR3 amino acids: CASSPGWATGNTIYF. The CDR3, as DNA: TGTGCCAGCAGCCCAGGGTGGGCGACGGGAAACACCATATATTTT. Full variable domain (missing parts from reference TRBV28 and TRBJ1-3): DVKVTQSSRYLVKRTGEKVFLECVQDMDHENMFWYRQDPGLGLRLIYFSYDVKMKEKGDIPEGYSVSREKKERFSLILESASTNQTSMYLCASSPGWATGNTIYFGEGSWLTVV.

In nucleotides, the CDR3 is TGTGCCAGCTCACCCGACATGAACACTGAAGCTTTCTTT. Its protein is CASSPDMNTEAFF. This rearrangement joins TRBV18 to TRBJ1-1, with D uncertain. The germline CDR1 and CDR2 sequences are KGHSH and LQKENI. The CDR3 loop spans 13 amino acids. V was clipped by 3 bases and J by 0 bases, with 5 bases between them. Filled out from reference TRBV18 and TRBJ1-1, the complete variable domain reads NAGVMQNPRHLVRRRGQEARLRCSPMKGHSHVYWYRQLPEEGLKFMVYLQKENIIDESGMPKERFSAEFPKEGPSILRIQQVVRGDSAAYFCASSPDMNTEAFFGQGTRLTVV.

This clone was seen once. The chain joins TRBV2 to TRBJ2-2, with TRBD1 matching over 11 bases. Trimming took 7 bases from V and 5 from J; bases not matched to a gene: 6. In germline, CDR1 is SNHLY, CDR2 FYNNEI. CDR3 size: 15 residues. This CDR3 reads CASNGQGAGTGELFF. The CDR3 DNA follows: TGTGCCAGCAATGGACAGGGGGCTGGTACCGGGGAGCTGTTTTTT.

CDR3 sequence (DNA): TGCGCCAGCAGTGCTGTAGCAATACAAGAGACCCAGTACTTC. Its protein is CASSAVAIQETQYF. This chain uses TRBV10-2 with TRBJ2-5; no reliable D call. Trimming stripped 4 bases from V and 2 bases from J, with 11 bases between. The CDR3 length is 14 residues. Germline-derived CDR1 and CDR2 are WSHSY and SAAADI.

This clone has a handful of counts. This sample also contains other DNA sequences that code for the same CDR3. The CDR3 sequence is CASSPQGGENEKLFF. CDR3 DNA: TGTGCCAGCAGTCCTCAGGGAGGGGAAAATGAAAAACTGTTTTTT. The V and J genes are TRBV7-9 and TRBJ1-4; a possible D gene is TRBD1 (5 bases). The CDR3 extends over 15 amino acids. The V and J ends lost 6 bases and 5 bases respectively, with 16 bases between them. Germline V lookup: CDR1 SEHNR, CDR2 FQNEAQ (reference sequence).

This clone has a handful of counts. The chain carries TRBV9 and TRBJ2-7, with a weak D call TRBD2 (6 bases). This CDR3 spans 14 amino acids. Germline assignment: CDR1 SGDLS and CDR2 YYNGEE. The V and J ends lost 3 bases and 4 bases respectively, with 14 bases between them. CDR3 in DNA: TGTGCCAGCAGCGAGGGGCCTAGCGATTACGAGCAGTACTTC. Protein sequence: CASSEGPSDYEQYF.

In this sample, this clone turned up once. The V call is TRBV5-8, the J call TRBJ2-1; D is possibly TRBD2 (6 bases). Germline lookup yields CDR1 SGHTS and CDR2 YDEGEE. With 0 bases removed from V and 4 bases from J, the gap between germline ends came to 14 bases. The CDR3 length is 16 residues. Written as DNA, the CDR3 is TGTGCCAGCAGCTTGGGGGGACTCCGACTATACAATGAGCAGTTCTTC. This encodes CASSLGGLRLYNEQFF.

Only a few counts were recorded for this clone. The chain couples TRBV27 to TRBJ2-3, with D perhaps matching TRBD2 (6 bases). The CDR3 length is 14 residues. Germline V gene lookup returns CDR1 MNHEY and CDR2 SMNVEV (reference sequence). Trimming took 6 bases from V and 1 from J, leaving 11 bases between them. The CDR3 sequence is CASRDYTRTDTQYF. The CDR3 DNA is TGTGCCAGCAGGGACTACACCCGCACAGATACGCAGTATTTT.

A note on this clone: A read error may explain this, as a much larger clone is one base away. The gene calls are TRBV7-9 and TRBJ2-7; a weak D match, TRBD1 (5 bases). There are 14 residues in the CDR3. Germline V gene sequence: CDR1 SEHNR, CDR2 FQNEAQ (reference sequence). CDR3 sequence (DNA): TGTGCCAGCAGCTTAGCAGGGGTGAACTACAAGCAGTACTTC. Translation gives CASSLAGVNYKQYF.

This chain uses TRBV6-5 with TRBJ1-2; perhaps TRBD1 as D (5 bases). The CDR3 has 15 amino acids. In germline, CDR1 is MNHEY, CDR2 SVGAGI. V lost 6 bases, J lost 7 bases, and 21 bases lay in between. The CDR3 DNA reads as TGTGCCAGCAGCCCCACCCAGGGTCCCGGTGGTGGCTACACCTTC. It codes for CASSPTQGPGGGYTF.

V usage is TRBV2 and J usage is TRBJ2-3, with D tentatively TRBD1 or TRBD2 (5 bases each). This CDR3 contains 14 residues. Germline V lookup: CDR1 SNHLY, CDR2 FYNNEI. V was cut by 2 bases and J by 8 bases, with 14 bases left in between. The CDR3 region is CASSESGGWGTQYF. The CDR3 bases are TGTGCCAGCAGTGAATCTGGGGGTTGGGGTACGCAGTATTTT.